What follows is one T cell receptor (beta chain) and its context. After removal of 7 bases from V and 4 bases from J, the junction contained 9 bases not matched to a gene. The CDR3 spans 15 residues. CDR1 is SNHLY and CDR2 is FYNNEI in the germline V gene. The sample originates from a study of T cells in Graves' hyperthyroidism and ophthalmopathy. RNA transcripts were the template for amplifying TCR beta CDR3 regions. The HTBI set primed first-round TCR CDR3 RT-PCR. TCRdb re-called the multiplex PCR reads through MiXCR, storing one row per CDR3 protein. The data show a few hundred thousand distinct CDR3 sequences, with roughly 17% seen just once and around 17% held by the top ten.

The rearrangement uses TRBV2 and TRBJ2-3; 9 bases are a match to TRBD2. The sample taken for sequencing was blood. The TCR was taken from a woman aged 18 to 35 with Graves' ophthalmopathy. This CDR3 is CASNLRAGGADTQYF. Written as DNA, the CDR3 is TGTGCCAGCAACCTCCGGGCGGGAGGGGCAGATACGCAGTATTTT.